This TCR beta chain was identified in a study of regulatory T cells in long-lasting Graves disease. V was trimmed by 4 bases and J by 4 bases, leaving 14 bases between them. This CDR3 is 15 amino acids long. Germline V CDR1 and CDR2: LGHNA, YNFKEQ. The TCR beta library used iRepertoire HTBI primers with Arm-PCR amplification of CDR3. One entry per CDR3 protein, called by TCRdb with MiXCR from the multiplex PCR reads. The data hold around 460,000 distinct CDR3 sequences, with around 13% observed a single time. Time point indicated: newly diagnosed GD, antithyroid drugs for less than 3 months. Scientists built the TCR library using RNA that was extracted from PBMCs. This same sample was also part of a study on T cells in Graves' hyperthyroidism and ophthalmopathy.

This rearrangement joins TRBV4-2 to TRBJ2-1, with D maybe TRBD2 (5 bases). The sequence came from a woman aged 45-59 years with Graves disease. Specimen: peripheral blood mononuclear cells (PBMCs), collected at new diagnosis, from a patient treated with antithyroid drugs. The DNA for the CDR3 is TGTGCCAGCAGCCCCCTGGGGAGTCCGTACAATGAGCAGTTCTTC. This gives the protein CASSPLGSPYNEQFF.